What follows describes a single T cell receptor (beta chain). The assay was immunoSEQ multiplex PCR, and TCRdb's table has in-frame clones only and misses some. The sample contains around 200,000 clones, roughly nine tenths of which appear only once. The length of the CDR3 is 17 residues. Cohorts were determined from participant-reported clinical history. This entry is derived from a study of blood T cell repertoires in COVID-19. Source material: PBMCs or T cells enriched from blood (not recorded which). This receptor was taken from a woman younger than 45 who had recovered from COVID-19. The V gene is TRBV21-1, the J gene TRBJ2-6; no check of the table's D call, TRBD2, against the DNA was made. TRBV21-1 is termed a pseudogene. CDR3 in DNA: TGTGCCAGCAGCAAAGCCGGAGGGGCGAGTGGGGCCAACGTCCTGACTTTC. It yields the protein CASSKAGGASGANVLTF.